These 19 T cell receptor beta chains share one sample of origin, sequenced in a study of T cell changes during pregnancy in multiple sclerosis. The method was immunoSEQ multiplex PCR; TCRdb's version includes in-frame clones alone and lacks a portion of them. The data contain around 13,000 clones, approximately 88% of them seen just once; the ten biggest clones take up approximately 7.7%. Sequenced material: CD8+ T cells from peripheral blood mononuclear cells, taken in the second trimester of pregnancy. Every receptor here comes from a female donor in good health, enrolled as a control in a pregnancy study.

The CDR3 spells CASSQEPGGYGYTF. In DNA form, the CDR3 reads TGCGCCAGCAGCCAAGAGCCAGGGGGCTATGGCTACACCTTC. The chain has TRBV4-1 and TRBJ1-2, with 7 bases fitting TRBD1. The germline V gene encodes CDR1 MGHRA and CDR2 YSYEKL. The CDR3 has 14 residues. Unmatched junction bases numbered 2, after V lost 0 bases and J lost 4 bases.

V is TRBV19 and J is TRBJ2-2; 11 positions match TRBD2. The V and J ends lost 10 bases and 7 bases, in that order; junction bases with no gene match: 5. This CDR3 spans 13 amino acids. Germline-derived CDR1 and CDR2 are LNHDA and SQIVND (reference sequence). The CDR3 DNA reads as TGTGCCACTCAGACTAGCGGGGACGGGGAGCTGTTTTTT. Translating gives CATQTSGDGELFF.

This chain links TRBV7-6 with TRBJ2-4, with 10 bases identical to TRBD2. Per germline, CDR1 SGHVS and CDR2 FNYEAQ. Trimming took 5 bases from V and 5 from J; bases not matched to a gene: 3. The CDR3 covers 14 residues. The DNA of the CDR3 is TGTGCCAGCAGCCCTCTAGCGGGAGAAAACATTCAGTACTTC. It codes for CASSPLAGENIQYF.

The chain uses TRBV30 and TRBJ1-1; D gene ambiguous. Germline assignment: CDR1 GTSNPN and CDR2 SVGIG (reference sequence). V dropped 1 base and J dropped 1 base, with 7 bases sitting between them. The CDR3 is made up of 13 amino acids. The CDR3 spells CAWSASGNTEAFF. Written as DNA, the CDR3 is TGTGCCTGGAGTGCATCCGGGAACACTGAAGCTTTCTTT. The full variable domain, completed using reference TRBV30 and TRBJ1-1, is SQTIHQWPATLVQPVGSPLSLECTVEGTSNPNLYWYRQAAGRGLQLLFYSVGIGQISSEVPQNLSASRPQDRQFILSSKKLLLSDSGFYLCAWSASGNTEAFFGQGTRLTVV.

The rearrangement joins TRBV6-4 to TRBJ2-7, with D tentatively TRBD2 (6 bases). V was trimmed by 2 bases and J by 4 bases, leaving 24 bases between them. Germline-derived CDR1 and CDR2 are MRHNA and SNTAGT. The CDR3 spans 18 residues. The chain's CDR3 is CASSDADREKSGLYEQYF. CDR3 nucleotide sequence: TGTGCCAGCAGTGACGCGGACCGAGAGAAGAGTGGACTATACGAGCAGTACTTC.

The chain links TRBV13 to TRBJ1-1; D call uncertain. Germline V gene sequence: CDR1 PRHDT, CDR2 FYEKMQ (reference sequence). The CDR3 extends over 15 amino acids. The V end lost 4 bases, the J end lost 3 bases, and 15 bases lay between the germline ends. The CDR3 nucleotides are TGTGCCAGCAGCTATGGGCGGGAGGAGTACACTGAAGCTTTCTTT. It encodes CASSYGREEYTEAFF. Filled out from reference TRBV13 and TRBJ1-1, the complete variable domain reads AAGVIQSPRHLIKEKRETATLKCYPIPRHDTVYWYQQGPGQDPQFLISFYEKMQSDKGSIPDRFSAQQFSDYHSELNMSSLELGDSALYFCASSYGREEYTEAFFGQGTRLTVV.

The J gene is TRBJ2-2, the V gene TRBV6-4, with 10 bases lining up with TRBD2. Germline lookup yields CDR1 MRHNA and CDR2 SNTAGT. This CDR3 has 15 amino acids. Unmatched junction bases numbered 0, after V lost 4 bases and J lost 1 base. CDR3 sequence reads: CASSGTSGNTGELFF. The CDR3 bases are TGTGCCAGCAGTGGGACTAGCGGGAACACCGGGGAGCTGTTTTTT.

CDR3 region: CASSLGWTRDTDTQYF. The CDR3 nucleotides are TGTGCCAGCAGCTTAGGGTGGACTCGCGACACAGATACGCAGTATTTT. The chain employs TRBV7-9 and TRBJ2-3, with D perhaps TRBD2 (5 bases). The CDR3 loop spans 16 amino acids. CDR1 and CDR2 from the germline V gene are SEHNR and FQNEAQ (reference sequence). Between the trimmed V and J ends, which lost 1 base and 2 bases, there was a span of 13 bases.

V and J are TRBV7-2 and TRBJ2-7; 7 positions match TRBD1. CDR1 SGHTA and CDR2 FQGNSA come from the germline V gene. There are 15 residues in the CDR3. Trimming removed 5 bases from V and 3 bases from J; junction bases left unmatched: 10. CDR3 region: CASSLTTDRDYEQYF. The CDR3 region has the DNA TGTGCCAGCAGCCTGACCACCGACAGGGACTACGAGCAGTACTTC.

This chain uses TRBV9 with TRBJ2-1, with 7 bases identical to TRBD2. Losses at the gene ends were 4 bases for V and 3 bases for J; bases not matched to a gene: 10. The CDR3 is made up of 16 amino acids. The V gene's germline CDR1 is SGDLS and CDR2 YYNGEE. The CDR3 nucleotides read TGTGCCAGCAGCTCCGGCGGCGGGGGAAGCTACAATGAGCAGTTCTTC. Amino acid sequence: CASSSGGGGSYNEQFF.

Only one count was recorded for this clone. The chain combines TRBV2 with TRBJ2-4; D is undetermined. The V end was cut by 7 bases, the J end by 0 bases, with 13 bases between. The CDR3 is 15 residues long. Germline values: CDR1 SNHLY, CDR2 FYNNEI. The DNA of the CDR3 is TGTGCCAGCATGGGTATTAGCCTAGCCAAAAACATTCAGTACTTC. Protein sequence: CASMGISLAKNIQYF.

The rearrangement links TRBV18 to TRBJ1-5, with 8 nucleotides matching TRBD1. Germline V gives CDR1 KGHSH, CDR2 LQKENI. The V gene end was trimmed by 3 bases and the J gene end by 2 bases; junction bases not matched to a gene: 12. The CDR3 has 18 amino acids. The CDR3 reads CASSPGGSRGRGNQPQHF. The CDR3 region has the DNA TGTGCCAGCTCACCTGGGGGAAGCAGGGGGCGAGGCAATCAGCCCCAGCATTTT.

This chain joins TRBV7-8 and TRBJ2-1; 11 positions agree with TRBD2. V dropped 2 bases and J dropped 4; count of bases not matched to a gene: 16. The CDR3 loop spans 20 amino acids. Germline V gene data show CDR1 as SGHVS and CDR2 as FQNEAQ. The CDR3 region has the DNA TGTGCCAGCAGCTTATCCGGTTTCCCTAGCGGGAGGCAAAAGTACAATGAGCAGTTCTTC. Its protein is CASSLSGFPSGRQKYNEQFF.

The sample holds one count of this clone. The chain employs TRBV14 and TRBJ2-5; 7 bases align to TRBD1. This CDR3 comprises 15 residues. Per germline, CDR1 SGHDN and CDR2 FVKESK. V lost 4 bases to trimming and J lost 2 bases; unmatched junction nucleotides: 7. The CDR3 sequence: CASSRKTGWQETQYF. The CDR3 DNA follows: TGTGCCAGCAGCCGTAAGACAGGGTGGCAAGAGACCCAGTACTTC.

The chain is built from TRBV6-6 and TRBJ1-4; TRBD1 might be the D (5 bases). The V end was cut by 0 bases, the J end by 0 bases, with 8 bases between. This CDR3 spans 16 amino acids. Germline CDR1 reads MNHNY; CDR2 reads SVGAGI (reference sequence). CDR3 loop: CASSYSGPTTNEKLFF. The CDR3 DNA reads TGTGCCAGCAGTTACTCGGGGCCCACAACTAATGAAAAACTGTTTTTT.

The chain's CDR3 is CASSLDWGGETQYF. CDR3 DNA sequence: TGTGCCAGCAGCTTGGATTGGGGGGGGGAGACCCAGTACTTC. The chain combines TRBV5-6 with TRBJ2-5; 7 nucleotides align to TRBD2. Germline lookup yields CDR1 SGHDT and CDR2 YYEEEE. V was clipped by 0 bases and J by 5 bases; unmatched bases: 4. The CDR3 contains 14 residues.

The genes are TRBV9 and TRBJ2-1; 12 bases align to TRBD2. This CDR3 spans 16 amino acids. The ends lost 3 bases at V and 2 bases at J; junction bases unmatched: 3. CDR1 is SGDLS, CDR2 YYNGEE, per germline. The chain's CDR3 is CASSGPSGGAYNEQFF. Written as DNA, the CDR3 is TGTGCCAGCAGCGGCCCTAGCGGGGGGGCCTACAATGAGCAGTTCTTC.

The V gene is TRBV28, the J gene TRBJ1-2; 7 nucleotides agree with TRBD1. Germline-derived CDR1 and CDR2 are MDHEN and SYDVKM. There are 18 residues in the CDR3. Trimming at V came to 4 bases and at J to 6 bases, leaving 20 bases not matched to a gene. CDR3 nucleotides: TGTGCCAGCAGTTCCAACTACATAACCGGGACAGAGCAAAATGGCTACACCTTC. Protein: CASSSNYITGTEQNGYTF.

This rearrangement joins TRBV9 to TRBJ2-3; 13 nucleotides match TRBD2. J gave up 7 bases and V 4 bases, and 6 bases lay outside the gene matches. Germline V CDR1 and CDR2: SGDLS, YYNGEE. This CDR3 contains 15 residues. DNA for the CDR3: TGTGCCAGCAGCCCAAGGACTAGCGGGAGAAATACGCAGTATTTT. Amino acid sequence: CASSPRTSGRNTQYF.